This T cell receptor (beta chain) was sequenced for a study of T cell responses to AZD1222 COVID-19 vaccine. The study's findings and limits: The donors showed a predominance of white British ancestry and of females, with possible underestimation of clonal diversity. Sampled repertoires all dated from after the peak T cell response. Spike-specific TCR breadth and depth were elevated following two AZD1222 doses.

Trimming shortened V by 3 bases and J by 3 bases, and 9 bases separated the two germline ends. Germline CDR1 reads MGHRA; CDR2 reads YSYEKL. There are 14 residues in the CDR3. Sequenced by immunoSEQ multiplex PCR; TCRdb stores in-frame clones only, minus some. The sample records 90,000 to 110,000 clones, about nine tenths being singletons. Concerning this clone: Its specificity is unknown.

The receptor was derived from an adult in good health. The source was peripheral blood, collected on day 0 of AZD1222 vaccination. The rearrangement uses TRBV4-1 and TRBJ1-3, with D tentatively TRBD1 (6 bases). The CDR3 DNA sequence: TGCGCCAGCAGCCAGAACAGGGATGGAAACACCATATATTTT. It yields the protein CASSQNRDGNTIYF.